This T cell receptor (beta chain) was identified during a study of graft-versus-host responses after intestinal transplantation. Points from the study as a whole: Peak circulating GvH clone levels were associated with early post-transplant HvG declines.

Concerning this clone itself: Its matching antigen is unknown.

Profiled with immunoSEQ multiplex PCR; TCRdb holds only in-frame clones, not every one. Of around 70,000 clones listed, roughly 90% are singletons. Germline V gives CDR1 MDHEN, CDR2 SYDVKM. CDR3 length equals 14 residues. With V trimmed by 8 bases and J by 5 bases, 4 bases remained unmatched. The sequencing used unstimulated CD8+ T cells sorted from spleen or lymph node cells, collected before intestinal transplant. The receptor was derived from a human donor who received an intestinal transplant. The chain recombines TRBV28 with TRBJ1-6; 9 positions agree with TRBD1. CDR3 nucleotide sequence: TGTGCCAGCGCGGGGACAGGGAATAATTCACCCCTCCACTTT. It specifies CASAGTGNNSPLHF.